Below are 27 T cell receptor beta chains sequenced from a single sample in a study of T-cell memory formation after mild COVID-19. Via MiXCR, TCRdb re-called the 5' RACE reads, giving one row per CDR3 protein. The data hold some 120,000 distinct CDR3 sequences, with about a sixth observed a single time. The sequencing sample was made of PBMCs or a T cell subset sorted from them (not recorded which). Receptors were obtained from an adult woman who had mild COVID-19 (a few samples of this study predate the infection). Cell type and time point are not known.

This clonotype came up a few times. The chain joins TRBV29-1 to TRBJ1-1; D is ambiguous. The germline V and J ends were trimmed by 1 base and 6 bases, with 9 bases remaining between them. Germline CDR1 and CDR2: SQVTM and ANQGSEA. The length of the CDR3 is 12 residues. The CDR3 DNA sequence: TGCAGCGTTGAAGTTTTTCCAGCTGAAGCTTTCTTT. Translation gives CSVEVFPAEAFF. Supplemented by reference TRBV29-1 and TRBJ1-1, the full variable domain reads SAVISQKPSRDICQRGTSLTIQCQVDSQVTMMFWYRQQPGQSLTLIATANQGSEATYESGFVIDKFPISRPNLTFSTLTVSNMSPEDSSIYLCSVEVFPAEAFFGQGTRLTVV.

The chain joins TRBV20-1 to TRBJ1-3; the match to TRBD1 covers 7 bases. V shed 3 bases, J shed 4 bases, and the junction held 3 bases outside the gene matches. This CDR3 region has 13 residues. The germline V gene encodes CDR1 DFQATT and CDR2 SNEGSKA (reference sequence). The CDR3 region has the DNA TGCAGTGCTAGCGACAGGGTCGGAAACACCATATATTTT. Its protein is CSASDRVGNTIYF.

This clonotype was seen a handful of times. CDR3 bases: TGTGCCAGCAGCCTAGAGGGTAGAACTAGCCTAAGCACAGATACGCAGTATTTT. Translation: CASSLEGRTSLSTDTQYF. V is TRBV4-2 and J is TRBJ2-3; perhaps TRBD2 as D (6 bases). The V gene's germline CDR1 is LGHNA and CDR2 YNFKEQ. V shed 4 bases and J shed 0 bases, with 20 bases lying between them. The CDR3 is made up of 18 amino acids.

This clonotype came up a few times. This chain joins TRBV9 and TRBJ2-1; D might be TRBD1 or TRBD2, each matching 5 bases. CDR1 SGDLS and CDR2 YYNGEE come from the germline V gene. With 4 bases removed from V and 9 bases from J, the gap between germline ends came to 17 bases. The CDR3 totals 14 residues. CDR3 bases: TGTGCCAGCAGCCTAGCAGAAAGTAGGGGTGAGCAGTTCTTC. Residues: CASSLAESRGEQFF.

This clonotype turned up a few times. The chain joins TRBV2 to TRBJ2-5; the D gene is possibly TRBD2 (6 bases). In germline, CDR1 is SNHLY, CDR2 FYNNEI. The V end lost 7 bases, the J end lost 2 bases, and 14 bases lay between the germline ends. The CDR3 is 14 residues long. This CDR3 reads CASKWLAEQETQYF. The CDR3 DNA sequence: TGTGCCAGCAAATGGTTAGCGGAACAAGAGACCCAGTACTTC.

This clonotype was counted between two and nine times. This chain uses TRBV12-3 or TRBV12-4 with TRBJ1-1; D not resolved. The CDR3 loop spans 12 amino acids. Trimming took off 5 bases at V and 0 bases at J, with 4 bases between the two ends. The CDR3, as DNA: TGTGCCAGCAGTGATCTGAACACTGAAGCTTTCTTT. As protein: CASSDLNTEAFF.

The chain has TRBV7-9 and TRBJ2-7; D may be TRBD2 (6 bases). The germline V gene has CDR1 SEHNR and CDR2 FQNEAQ (reference sequence). Trimming shortened V by 1 base and J by 3 bases, and 13 bases separated the two germline ends. CDR3 length equals 15 residues. CDR3 protein: CASSLDLLGSYEQYF. In DNA form, the CDR3 reads TGTGCCAGCAGCTTAGATCTACTCGGGAGCTACGAGCAGTACTTC.

This clonotype was seen a handful of times. This chain links TRBV3-1 with TRBJ2-2; D unresolved. Germline CDR1 is LGHDT and CDR2 is YNNKEL (reference sequence). This CDR3 is built from 15 residues. V gave up 2 bases and J gave up 1 base, with 8 bases separating them. The CDR3, as DNA: TGTGCCAGCAGCCAATACGTCGGGAACACCGGGGAGCTGTTTTTT. Its translation: CASSQYVGNTGELFF.

About this clonotype: One end of the junction varies from germline; a read error may be responsible. The V call is TRBV15, the J call TRBJ2-2; TRBD2 aligns across 7 bases. Germline assignment: CDR1 LNHNV and CDR2 YYDKDF (reference sequence). The CDR3 contains 16 residues. CDR3 coding DNA: TGTGCCACCAGCAGATTACCTAGCGGTTACACAGGGGAGCTGTTTTTT. Amino acids: CATSRLPSGYTGELFF.

This clonotype was counted a few times. The chain carries TRBV20-1 and TRBJ2-7, with a weak D call TRBD1 (5 bases). Trimming took off 1 base at V and 1 base at J, with 8 bases between the two ends. This CDR3 comprises 13 residues. Germline V gives CDR1 DFQATT, CDR2 SNEGSKA (reference sequence). The CDR3 region has the DNA TGCAGTGCTAGAGGAAGACAGTCCTACGAGCAGTACTTC. Its protein product is CSARGRQSYEQYF.

This clonotype came up a few times. The chain's CDR3 is CASSFLAKTTDTQYF. DNA for the CDR3: TGTGCCAGCAGCTTCCTAGCGAAGACCACAGATACGCAGTATTTT. The rearrangement uses TRBV7-2 and TRBJ2-3; D is perhaps TRBD2 (6 bases). Germline V gives CDR1 SGHTA, CDR2 FQGNSA. This CDR3 is 15 amino acids long. V lost 3 bases and J 2 bases, leaving 12 bases between the germline ends.

This clonotype occurred a few times. V and J are TRBV5-5 and TRBJ2-2; a weak D match, TRBD2 (7 bases). Trimming cost V 5 bases and J 4 bases, with 15 bases left between them. CDR1 is SGHKS and CDR2 is YYEKEE in the germline V gene (reference sequence). The CDR3 totals 15 residues. The CDR3 DNA sequence: TGTGCCAGCAGACCCGGGGGGCCGGTCACCGGGGAGCTGTTTTTT. Protein: CASRPGGPVTGELFF.

This clonotype was observed a few times. The chain is built from TRBV4-2 and TRBJ2-7; 7 bases are a match to TRBD1. The germline gives CDR1 LGHNA, CDR2 YNFKEQ. CDR3 size: 16 residues. With V trimmed by 0 bases and J by 3 bases, 8 bases remained unmatched. The CDR3 region is CASSQEVPRTGYEQYF. The CDR3 region has the DNA TGTGCCAGCAGCCAAGAGGTCCCCCGGACAGGCTACGAGCAGTACTTC.

In its sample, this clonotype was seen once. The V call is TRBV12-3 or TRBV12-4, the J call TRBJ2-4; 7 positions match TRBD2. The CDR3 extends over 16 amino acids. With V trimmed by 4 bases and J by 0 bases, 6 bases remained unmatched. DNA of the CDR3: TGTGCCAGCAGTTGGGGGGGTGGTTTAGCCAAAAACATTCAGTACTTC. This encodes CASSWGGGLAKNIQYF.

This clonotype came up many times. J is TRBJ1-3 and V is TRBV12-3 or TRBV12-4; TRBD1 is a possible D gene (6 bases). V shed 9 bases and J shed 3 bases, with 15 bases lying between them. This CDR3 is 14 amino acids long. The CDR3 is CASGVWGLGNTIYF. The CDR3 nucleotides are TGTGCCAGTGGCGTGTGGGGGCTTGGAAACACCATATATTTT.

The V call is TRBV2, the J call TRBJ1-1; D perhaps matches TRBD1 (6 bases). Trimming stripped 2 bases from V and 1 base from J, with 26 bases between. The V gene's germline CDR1 is SNHLY and CDR2 FYNNEI. The CDR3 extends over 20 amino acids. Written as DNA, the CDR3 is TGTGCCAGCAGTGAAAATAGTGATGGGGGCCAGGGCGAGGGGAACACTGAAGCTTTCTTT. Amino acids: CASSENSDGGQGEGNTEAFF.

The chain links TRBV5-1 to TRBJ1-1; D gene ambiguous. Trimming removed 0 bases at V and 5 bases at J, with 17 bases between. CDR3 size: 16 residues. Germline V gene lookup returns CDR1 SGHRS and CDR2 YFSETQ. The CDR3 protein is CASSLASLAGGTEAFF. The CDR3 nucleotides are TGCGCCAGCAGCTTGGCCTCGTTGGCAGGAGGGACTGAAGCTTTCTTT.

This rearrangement joins TRBV6-6 to TRBJ2-2, with D unclear. Germline V gives CDR1 MNHNY, CDR2 SVGAGI (reference sequence). This CDR3 has 19 amino acids. Trimming took off 6 bases at V and 0 bases at J, with 23 bases between the two ends. CDR3 amino acids: CASRTIQLSSTANTGELFF. In DNA form, the CDR3 reads TGTGCCAGCAGAACCATACAGCTTTCCAGTACCGCGAACACCGGGGAGCTGTTTTTT.

This clonotype has a count of ten or more. The V call is TRBV4-1, the J call TRBJ2-7; 9 bases fit TRBD2. Per germline, CDR1 MGHRA and CDR2 YSYEKL. The CDR3 is 16 residues long. The junction had 5 bases not matched to a gene; V was cut back by 2 bases and J by 0 bases. Here the CDR3 reads CASSQLSGGLSYEQYF. The DNA for the CDR3 is TGCGCCAGCAGCCAACTTAGCGGGGGCCTCTCCTACGAGCAGTACTTC.

The genes are TRBV9 and TRBJ2-3; 9 positions match TRBD1. The CDR3 is made up of 15 amino acids. Unmatched junction bases numbered 2, after V lost 2 bases and J lost 1 base. Per the germline V gene, CDR1 is SGDLS and CDR2 is YYNGEE. Written as DNA, the CDR3 is TGTGCCAGCAGCGTCCGGGACAGGGGCACAGATACGCAGTATTTT. Translated: CASSVRDRGTDTQYF.

The gene calls are TRBV12-3 or TRBV12-4 and TRBJ2-3; D possibly corresponds to TRBD2 (5 bases). This CDR3 has 17 amino acids. The V and J ends lost 2 bases and 6 bases respectively, with 21 bases between them. CDR3: CASSLHGLAELGDTQYF. The CDR3 bases are TGTGCCAGCAGTTTACACGGACTCGCGGAACTGGGGGATACGCAGTATTTT.

This clonotype was picked up a small number of times. The rearrangement uses TRBV6-5 and TRBJ1-1, with unresolved D. CDR1 is MNHEY, CDR2 SVGAGI, per germline. Trimming took 6 bases from V and 6 from J, leaving 17 bases between them. This CDR3 has 14 residues. CDR3: CASRPTPNYAEAFF. In nucleotides, the CDR3 is TGTGCCAGCAGGCCAACTCCGAATTACGCTGAAGCTTTCTTT.

This chain uses TRBV3-1 with TRBJ2-1; D is perhaps TRBD1 (5 bases). The germline gives CDR1 LGHDT, CDR2 YNNKEL (reference sequence). The CDR3 spans 13 residues. Trimming pared 4 bases from V and 6 bases from J, leaving 10 bases between. The CDR3 reads CASSPREGNEQFF. CDR3 bases: TGTGCCAGCAGCCCCAGGGAAGGCAATGAGCAGTTCTTC.

This clonotype came up a few times. The chain uses TRBV12-3 or TRBV12-4 and TRBJ2-7; TRBD2 matches at 7 bases. Losses at the gene ends were 6 bases for V and 2 bases for J; bases not matched to a gene: 7. CDR3 length: 14 residues. The chain's CDR3 is CASSLSGPTYEQYF. The CDR3 coding sequence is TGTGCCAGCAGCCTTAGCGGGCCAACCTACGAGCAGTACTTC.

The chain recombines TRBV5-6 with TRBJ2-1, with D unresolved. The CDR3 is 13 residues long. Germline CDR1 is SGHDT and CDR2 is YYEEEE. V lost 6 bases and J lost 1, with 8 bases in between. The CDR3 bases are TGTGCCAGCACCACGGAGTCCTACAATGAGCAGTTCTTC. Amino acids: CASTTESYNEQFF.

This rearrangement joins TRBV5-5 to TRBJ2-3; TRBD1 matches 8 bases. CDR3 length: 16 amino acids. V lost 5 bases to trimming and J lost 6 bases; unmatched junction nucleotides: 14. Germline V CDR1 and CDR2: SGHKS, YYEKEE (reference sequence). As DNA, the CDR3 is TGTGCCAGCAGGACGAATGCAGGGGGCGCTGGGGATACGCAGTATTTT. The encoded protein is CASRTNAGGAGDTQYF. Together with reference TRBV5-5 and TRBJ2-3, the CDR3 gives the full variable domain: DAGVTQSPTHLIKTRGQQVTLRCSPISGHKSVSWYQQVLGQGPQFIFQYYEKEERGRGNFPDRFSARQFPNYSSELNVNALLLGDSALYLCASRTNAGGAGDTQYFGPGTRLTVL.

The V call is TRBV5-1, the J call TRBJ2-1; 7 nucleotides agree with TRBD2. V was pared by 2 bases and J by 9 bases, with 8 bases of the junction left unmatched. This CDR3 has 14 residues. The V gene's germline CDR1 is SGHRS and CDR2 YFSETQ. The CDR3 DNA follows: TGCGCCAGCAGCTTTACTCCCAGGGAGGGTGAGCAGTTCTTC. Its translation: CASSFTPREGEQFF.